Below are 12 T cell receptor beta chains sequenced from a single sample in a study of OX40 agonist ivuxolimab in advanced cancers. Assay used: immunoSEQ multiplex PCR; TCRdb lists only in-frame clones, some missing. The top ten hold roughly 9.7% of the sample, which has approximately 68,000 clones, roughly 90% seen once. The sample in question was CD4+ or CD8+ T cells sorted from blood, obtained in a trial of the OX40 agonist ivuxolimab. The receptor set was obtained from an adult with an advanced solid tumor such as melanoma, head and neck, liver or kidney cancer.

The chain uses TRBV10-2 and TRBJ1-6, with D unresolved. The CDR3 length is 12 residues. V lost 7 bases, J lost 6 bases, and 7 bases lay in between. Germline-derived CDR1 and CDR2 are WSHSY and SAAADI. CDR3 amino acids: CASKQSNSPLHF. DNA of the CDR3: TGCGCCAGCAAACAGAGTAATTCACCCCTCCACTTT.

This chain links TRBV4-1 with TRBJ2-7; D unclear. Germline V lookup: CDR1 MGHRA, CDR2 YSYEKL. The CDR3 extends over 13 amino acids. V lost 1 base, J lost 4 bases, and 8 bases lay in between. CDR3 bases: TGCGCCAGCAGCCAAGGTCTGGAGTACGAGCAGTACTTC. Residues: CASSQGLEYEQYF.

The rearrangement uses TRBV4-1 and TRBJ2-3; D gene uncertain. The CDR3 spans 14 residues. Between the trimmed V and J ends, which lost 1 base and 3 bases, there was a span of 8 bases. Germline V lookup: CDR1 MGHRA, CDR2 YSYEKL. CDR3 nucleotides: TGCGCCAGCAGCCAAGCCGGGTGGACAGATACGCAGTATTTT. Residues: CASSQAGWTDTQYF.

This clone was seen just once. This chain joins TRBV5-6 and TRBJ1-5, with D uncertain. The V gene's germline CDR1 is SGHDT and CDR2 YYEEEE. CDR3 length: 13 residues. The V end was cut by 3 bases, the J end by 3 bases, with 7 bases between. The CDR3 region has the DNA TGTGCCAGCAGCTCCGGGAACAATCAGCCCCAGCATTTT. Translation: CASSSGNNQPQHF.

The chain couples TRBV27 to TRBJ2-1, with D possibly called TRBD1 or TRBD2 (5 bases each). This CDR3 is built from 16 residues. V lost 2 bases and J lost 1, with 12 bases in between. Per germline, CDR1 MNHEY and CDR2 SMNVEV (reference sequence). CDR3 coding DNA: TGTGCCAGCAGTTTACTGGGGGTTTCATCCTACAATGAGCAGTTCTTC. Amino acid sequence: CASSLLGVSSYNEQFF.

The V and J genes are TRBV13 and TRBJ2-6; D may be TRBD1 or TRBD2 (5 bases each). V was clipped by 8 bases and J by 2 bases, with 13 bases between them. The CDR3 consists of 15 residues. Germline values: CDR1 PRHDT, CDR2 FYEKMQ (reference sequence). The CDR3 DNA reads as TGTGCCAGCGCCGGGCCGGGACCTGGGGCCAACGTCCTGACTTTC. Protein: CASAGPGPGANVLTF.

This sequence joins TRBV19 and TRBJ2-5, with TRBD2 matching over 12 bases. The CDR3 extends over 17 amino acids. Germline values: CDR1 LNHDA, CDR2 SQIVND (reference sequence). Germline trimming cut 1 base from V and 2 bases from J; bases unmatched to any gene: 5. CDR3 sequence reads: CASSIGRLAGDQETQYF. The CDR3 DNA follows: TGTGCCAGTAGTATAGGCCGACTAGCGGGGGATCAAGAGACCCAGTACTTC.

The chain carries TRBV19 and TRBJ2-2, with 12 bases fitting TRBD1. The CDR3 extends over 17 amino acids. CDR1 LNHDA and CDR2 SQIVND come from the germline V gene (reference sequence). V was clipped by 5 bases and J by 4 bases; unmatched bases: 8. The CDR3 region has the DNA TGTGCCAGTAGTCTAGCCGGGACAGGGGGCTTCACCGGGGAGCTGTTTTTT. Translating it yields CASSLAGTGGFTGELFF.

This chain uses TRBV7-6 with TRBJ2-3, with TRBD2 identical over 11 bases. The CDR3 has 17 residues. The germline gives CDR1 SGHVS, CDR2 FNYEAQ. Trimming cost V 3 bases and J 3 bases; bases outside gene matches: 8. As DNA, the CDR3 is TGTGCCAGCAGCTTGCGGCTAGCGGGGGGAGAAACAGATACGCAGTATTTT. Encoded protein: CASSLRLAGGETDTQYF.

The rearrangement joins TRBV9 to TRBJ1-4, with TRBD1 matching over 11 bases. The CDR3 totals 15 residues. The junction had 4 bases not matched to a gene; V was cut back by 3 bases and J by 6 bases. Germline CDR1 SGDLS, CDR2 YYNGEE. In DNA form, the CDR3 reads TGTGCCAGCAGCGCGGGGGGACAGGGGGATGAAAAACTGTTTTTT. Its translation is CASSAGGQGDEKLFF.

The CDR3, as DNA: TGTGCCAGCAGCTTCCGGGACAGACTCTCTGGAAACACCATATATTTT. Protein: CASSFRDRLSGNTIYF. The genes are TRBV13 and TRBJ1-3; 7 bases align to TRBD1. This CDR3 contains 16 residues. CDR1 and CDR2 from the germline V gene are PRHDT and FYEKMQ (reference sequence). Germline trimming cut 3 bases from V and 0 bases from J; bases unmatched to any gene: 5.

The rearrangement joins TRBV4-1 to TRBJ2-4; the D call may be TRBD1 or TRBD2 (5 bases each). Per the germline V gene, CDR1 is MGHRA and CDR2 is YSYEKL. Trimming pared 4 bases from V and 6 bases from J, leaving 19 bases between. This CDR3 comprises 16 residues. CDR3 bases: TGCGCCAGCAGCCCCTTATCGGGACCCTTGGGAAACATTCAGTACTTC. The encoded protein is CASSPLSGPLGNIQYF.